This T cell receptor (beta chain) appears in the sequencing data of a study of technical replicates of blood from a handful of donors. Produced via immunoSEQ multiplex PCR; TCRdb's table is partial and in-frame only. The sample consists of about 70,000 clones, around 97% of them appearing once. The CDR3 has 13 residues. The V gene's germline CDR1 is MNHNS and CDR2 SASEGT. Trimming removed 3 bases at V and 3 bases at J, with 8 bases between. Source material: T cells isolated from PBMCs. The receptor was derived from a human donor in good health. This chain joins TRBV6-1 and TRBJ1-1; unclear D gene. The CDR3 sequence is CASSDVYHTEAFF. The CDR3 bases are TGTGCCAGCAGTGACGTTTATCACACTGAAGCTTTCTTT.